This passage covers 3 T cell receptor beta chains from one sample sequenced in a study of cytomegalovirus exposure and HLA in healthy donors. The study ran its PCR with 60 Vbeta and 13 Jbeta primers. Profiling relied on immunoSEQ multiplex PCR, and the TCRdb table lists in-frame clones only, not all of them. The sample records approximately 140,000 clones, 60% to 85% being singletons. The sequenced sample consisted of PBMCs. These TCRs come from a man aged 40-49 years in good health and CMV-seropositive.

The chain is built from TRBV5-4 and TRBJ2-5; D is unresolved. The CDR3 covers 14 residues. Germline V gives CDR1 SGHNT, CDR2 YYREEE (reference sequence). Trimming stripped 1 base from V and 3 bases from J, with 10 bases between. The CDR3 protein is CASSLPYTKETQYF. The CDR3 DNA is TGTGCCAGCAGCTTGCCTTACACAAAAGAGACCCAGTACTTC.

As for this clone: Compared with germline, one end of the junction differs, possibly owing to a read error. The chain couples TRBV7-9 to TRBJ2-4, with 7 bases lining up with TRBD2. CDR3 length: 12 amino acids. CDR1 SEHNR and CDR2 FQNEAQ come from the germline V gene (reference sequence). The chain's CDR3 is CASGTGGNSQYF. DNA for the CDR3: TGTGCCAGCGGGACGGGGGGAAACAGTCAGTACTTC.

V usage is TRBV19 and J usage is TRBJ2-7; TRBD1 aligns across 8 bases. Looked up from germline, CDR1 is LNHDA and CDR2 is SQIVND (reference sequence). With 7 bases clipped from V and 5 bases from J, the junction kept 7 bases outside the gene matches. There are 13 residues in the CDR3. The CDR3 sequence: CASNPGQGDEQYF. CDR3 DNA: TGTGCCAGTAATCCAGGACAGGGCGACGAGCAGTACTTC.